This TCR beta chain was recorded in a study of blood T cells in healthy people across ages. It was approximately 10 milliliters of peripheral blood that were drawn from each donor. In the case of this clonotype: At one of its ends the junction is not consistent with the germline gene, which may arise from a read error.

The use of a sample-barcoded 5' primer and a J-beta primer mix characterized a second PCR of about 7 to 12 cycles. Tags on each cDNA molecule came from a template-switch adaptor with 12 random nucleotides. TCRdb re-called the 5' RACE reads with MiXCR, one entry per CDR3 protein. The sample yields about 780,000 distinct CDR3 sequences, about 47% seen once. The CDR3 loop spans 16 amino acids. The rearrangement uses TRBV12-3 or TRBV12-4 and TRBJ2-7, with D tentatively TRBD1 (6 bases). Sequencing was done on a sample of blood. The clonotype comes from a man aged 80 or over in good health. CDR3 bases: TGTGCCAGCAGTTTAGTTCAGGGGAGCCTCTCCTACGAGCAGTACTTT. This sequence encodes CASSLVQGSLSYEQYF.